Presented here are 2 T cell receptor beta chains from one specimen sequenced in a study of blood T cell repertoires in COVID-19. Clones were read by immunoSEQ multiplex PCR, and TCRdb kept only the in-frame ones, dropping some. The sample lists tens of thousands of clones; approximately 92% were seen once. The sequenced material came from peripheral blood. These TCRs come from a human donor with acute or convalescent COVID-19. The donor label of this sample is uncertain.

The chain recombines TRBV5-1 with TRBJ2-1; TRBD2 matches 14 bases. The germline CDR1 and CDR2 sequences are SGHRS and YFSETQ. The CDR3 is 17 residues long. J gave up 2 bases and V 0 bases, and 1 base lay outside the gene matches. CDR3 loop: CASSLGLAGGPYNEQFF. The CDR3 DNA sequence: TGCGCCAGCAGCTTGGGACTAGCGGGAGGGCCCTACAATGAGCAGTTCTTC.

This sequence joins TRBV25-1 and TRBJ2-7, with TRBD1 matching 8 bases. Germline V gene sequence: CDR1 MGHDK, CDR2 SYGVNS. V lost 10 bases, J lost 3 bases, and 5 bases stayed unmatched. This CDR3 has 12 amino acids. The CDR3 is CATTGGLYEQYF. For the CDR3, the DNA is TGTGCCACCACAGGGGGACTCTACGAGCAGTACTTC.